Sequencing of this T cell receptor beta chain was carried out in a study of shared clonotypes between healthy human individuals. Study-wide results and limits: Generation probability values for non-shared clonotypes were lower than those for clonotypes shared by all four donors.

For this clone: Its antigen is currently unknown.

Produced via immunoSEQ multiplex PCR; TCRdb's table is partial and in-frame only. The sample has about 2.1 million clones; roughly 91% are singletons. CD45RO-negative, CCR7-positively selected cells formed the naive CD8 fraction, excluding terminally differentiated effector memory CD45RA+ cells. The CDR3 runs 14 residues. Per the germline V gene, CDR1 is SGHDN and CDR2 is FVKESK. Trimming cost V 1 base and J 2 bases, with 8 bases left between them. The sample was naive CD8+ T cells from PBMCs. The TCR comes from a man younger than 35 in good health. Some clones in this sample may be carry-over from other donors' samples. The chain joins TRBV14 to TRBJ1-2; D gene unclear. The CDR3 DNA reads TGTGCCAGCAGCCAAGGCACTTGGAACTATGGCTACACCTTC. It codes for CASSQGTWNYGYTF.